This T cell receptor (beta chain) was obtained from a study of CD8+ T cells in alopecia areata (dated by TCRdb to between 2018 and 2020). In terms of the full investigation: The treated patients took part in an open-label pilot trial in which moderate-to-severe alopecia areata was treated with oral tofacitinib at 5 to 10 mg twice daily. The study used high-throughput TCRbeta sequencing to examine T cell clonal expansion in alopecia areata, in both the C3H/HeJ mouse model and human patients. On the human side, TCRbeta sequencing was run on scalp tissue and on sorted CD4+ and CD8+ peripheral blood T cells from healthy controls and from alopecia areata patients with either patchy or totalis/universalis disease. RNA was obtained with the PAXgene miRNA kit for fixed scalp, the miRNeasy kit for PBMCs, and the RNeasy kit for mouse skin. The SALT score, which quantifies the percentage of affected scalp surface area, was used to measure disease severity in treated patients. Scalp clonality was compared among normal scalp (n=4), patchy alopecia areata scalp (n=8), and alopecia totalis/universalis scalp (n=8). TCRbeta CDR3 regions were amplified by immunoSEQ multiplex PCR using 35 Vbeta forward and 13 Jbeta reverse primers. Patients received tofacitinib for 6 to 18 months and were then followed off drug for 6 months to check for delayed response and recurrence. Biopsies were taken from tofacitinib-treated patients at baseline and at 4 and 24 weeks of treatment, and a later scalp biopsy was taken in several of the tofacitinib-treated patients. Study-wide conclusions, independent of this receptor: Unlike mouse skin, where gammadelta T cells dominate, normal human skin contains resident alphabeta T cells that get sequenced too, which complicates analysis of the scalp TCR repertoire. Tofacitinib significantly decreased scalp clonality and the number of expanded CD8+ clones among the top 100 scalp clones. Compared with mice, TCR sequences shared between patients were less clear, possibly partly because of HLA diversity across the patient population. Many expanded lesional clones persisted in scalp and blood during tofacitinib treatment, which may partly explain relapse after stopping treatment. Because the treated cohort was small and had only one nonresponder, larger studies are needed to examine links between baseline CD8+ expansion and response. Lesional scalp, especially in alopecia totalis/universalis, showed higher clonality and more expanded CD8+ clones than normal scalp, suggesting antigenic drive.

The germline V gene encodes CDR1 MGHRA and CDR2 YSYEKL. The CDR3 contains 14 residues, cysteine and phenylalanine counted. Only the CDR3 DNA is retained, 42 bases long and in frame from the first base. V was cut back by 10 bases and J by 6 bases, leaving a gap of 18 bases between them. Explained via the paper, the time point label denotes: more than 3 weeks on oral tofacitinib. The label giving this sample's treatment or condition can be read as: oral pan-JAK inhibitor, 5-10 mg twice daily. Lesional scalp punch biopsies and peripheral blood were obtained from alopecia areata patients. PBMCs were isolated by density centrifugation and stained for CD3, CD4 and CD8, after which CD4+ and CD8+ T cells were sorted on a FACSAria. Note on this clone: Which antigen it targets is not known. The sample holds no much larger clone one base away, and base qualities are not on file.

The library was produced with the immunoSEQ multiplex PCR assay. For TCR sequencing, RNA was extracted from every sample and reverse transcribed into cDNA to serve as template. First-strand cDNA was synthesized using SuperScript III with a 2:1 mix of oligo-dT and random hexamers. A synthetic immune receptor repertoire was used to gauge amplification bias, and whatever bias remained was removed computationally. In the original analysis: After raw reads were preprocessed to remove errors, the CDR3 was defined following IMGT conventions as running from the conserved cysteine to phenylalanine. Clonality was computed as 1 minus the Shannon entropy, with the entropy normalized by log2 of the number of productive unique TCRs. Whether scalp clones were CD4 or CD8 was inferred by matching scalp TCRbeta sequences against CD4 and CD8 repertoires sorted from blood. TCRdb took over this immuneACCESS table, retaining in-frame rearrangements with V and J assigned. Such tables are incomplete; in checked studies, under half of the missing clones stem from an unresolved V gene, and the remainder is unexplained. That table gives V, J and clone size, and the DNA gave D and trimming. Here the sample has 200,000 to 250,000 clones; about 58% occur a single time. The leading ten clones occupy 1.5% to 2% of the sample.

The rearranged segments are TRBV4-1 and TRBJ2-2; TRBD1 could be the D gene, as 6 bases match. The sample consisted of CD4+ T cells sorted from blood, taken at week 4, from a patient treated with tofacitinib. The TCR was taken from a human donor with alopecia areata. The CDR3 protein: CANPDSLMSGELFF. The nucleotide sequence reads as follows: TGCGCCAACCCGGACAGTCTGATGTCCGGGGAGCTGTTTTTT.